This T cell receptor beta chain was identified in a study of cytomegalovirus exposure and HLA in healthy donors. Germline CDR1 reads MDHEN; CDR2 reads SYDVKM. V lost 6 bases and J 2 bases, leaving 11 bases between the germline ends. This CDR3 has 14 residues. PCR primers comprised 60 Vbeta and 13 Jbeta primers. Using immunoSEQ multiplex PCR, the repertoire was profiled, and TCRdb retains in-frame clones only, with some absent. The table includes approximately 100,000 clones, roughly two thirds detected once. The study's findings and limits: Information on immune exposure was restricted to one variable (CMV serostatus). The likely origin of a cluster of highly shared sequence variants was a sequencing artifact. Reportedly, cytomegalovirus status was diagnosed with high sensitivity and specificity.

Points on this clone: Antigen specificity is unknown.

Sequencing used PBMCs. The J gene is TRBJ1-5, the V gene TRBV28, with D unresolved. The clonotype comes from a man aged 35-49 years in good health and CMV-seronegative. CDR3 amino acids: CASSPLLGNQPQHF. In nucleotides, the CDR3 is TGTGCCAGCAGCCCACTACTCGGCAATCAGCCCCAGCATTTT.